These 13 T cell receptor beta chains originate from one sample sequenced in a study of Tregs in tolerant kidney transplant recipients. Here immunoSEQ multiplex PCR was the method, and the copy in TCRdb shows in-frame clones only, minus some. The sample includes 60,000 or so clones, roughly 85% of them seen just once. The starting material was Tregs from blood, obtained before the transplant. Receptors were obtained from a human donor who received a combined kidney and bone marrow transplant.

By sample fraction, this clone is medium-sized. The rearrangement uses TRBV6-1 and TRBJ1-2; 9 nucleotides align to TRBD1. The V gene's germline CDR1 is MNHNS and CDR2 SASEGT. The CDR3 extends over 13 amino acids. The J segment lost 8 bases and the V segment lost 6 bases, leaving 7 bases of the junction unmatched. The CDR3 DNA sequence: TGTGCCAGCAGGAGAGGACAGGGGCTAGGCTACACCTTC. This codes for CASRRGQGLGYTF.

Worth noting for this clone: This sample also contains other DNA sequences that code for the same CDR3. V usage is TRBV18 and J usage is TRBJ1-1; D not certain. Germline CDR1 and CDR2: KGHSH and LQKENI. Trimming cost V 3 bases and J 2 bases, with 4 bases left between them. The CDR3 covers 12 residues. CDR3 coding DNA: TGTGCCAGCTCACCCCCAAACACTGAAGCTTTCTTT. Translating it yields CASSPPNTEAFF.

This chain uses TRBV2 with TRBJ1-5; D may be TRBD1 (6 bases). Germline V lookup: CDR1 SNHLY, CDR2 FYNNEI. V dropped 6 bases and J dropped 5 bases, with 14 bases sitting between them. This CDR3 region has 14 residues. DNA for the CDR3: TGTGCCAGCAGGGTACAGGGAGGATATCAGCCCCAGCATTTT. Its protein is CASRVQGGYQPQHF.

V and J are TRBV28 and TRBJ1-1, with D possibly TRBD1 on 5 matching bases. CDR3 size: 12 residues. Per germline, CDR1 MDHEN and CDR2 SYDVKM. V was trimmed by 5 bases and J by 10 bases, leaving 14 bases between them. The CDR3 DNA is TGTGCCAGCAGTCCCCTGGGGGGGAGAGCTTTCTTT. Translated, it gives CASSPLGGRAFF.

The chain has TRBV2 and TRBJ2-7; TRBD1 matches at 10 bases. Germline V gene sequence: CDR1 SNHLY, CDR2 FYNNEI. This CDR3 is 13 amino acids long. V trimming: 6 bases; J trimming: 4 bases; junction bases outside the gene matches: 3. The CDR3 sequence is CASRWGQGYEQYF. CDR3 DNA: TGTGCCAGCAGATGGGGACAGGGGTACGAGCAGTACTTC.

The chain is built from TRBV19 and TRBJ1-2; D is ambiguous. Germline V gives CDR1 LNHDA, CDR2 SQIVND (reference sequence). The V end was cut by 3 bases, the J end by 4 bases, with 6 bases between. CDR3 length equals 12 residues. DNA for the CDR3: TGTGCCAGTAGTATGGAGGTCTATGGCTACACCTTC. As protein: CASSMEVYGYTF.

This clone was counted a single time. This rearrangement joins TRBV4-1 to TRBJ1-2; D might be TRBD1 (5 bases). V was cut by 0 bases and J by 2 bases, with 7 bases left in between. Germline CDR1 reads MGHRA; CDR2 reads YSYEKL. This CDR3 comprises 14 residues. The CDR3 DNA reads as TGCGCCAGCAGCCAAGAATGGGGGAACTATGGCTACACCTTC. As protein: CASSQEWGNYGYTF.

The chain links TRBV5-1 to TRBJ2-1, with 7 bases lining up with TRBD1. CDR3 length equals 18 residues. Trimming at V came to 4 bases and at J to 1 base, leaving 14 bases not matched to a gene. Germline-derived CDR1 and CDR2 are SGHRS and YFSETQ. CDR3 DNA sequence: TGCGCCAGCAGCCAAAACCCAGGCAGGGGGTGGTCCTACAATGAGCAGTTCTTC. It specifies CASSQNPGRGWSYNEQFF.

The DNA for the CDR3 is TGTGCCAGCAGCTGGGACAGGGGGCCTCCAGATACGCAGTATTTT. This translates into CASSWDRGPPDTQYF. The gene calls are TRBV11-2 and TRBJ2-3; TRBD1 matches 12 bases. The CDR3 contains 15 residues. Germline loops: CDR1 SGHAT, CDR2 FQNNGV. Unmatched junction bases numbered 3, after V lost 4 bases and J lost 4 bases.

The rearrangement joins TRBV7-8 to TRBJ2-2; D may be TRBD2 (5 bases). V was clipped by 5 bases and J by 5 bases, with 9 bases between them. CDR3 length: 13 amino acids. Germline V gene data show CDR1 as SGHVS and CDR2 as FQNEAQ. The DNA for the CDR3 is TGTGCCAGCAGCCAGTGGAGGACCGGGGAGCTGTTTTTT. It is translated as CASSQWRTGELFF.

The rearrangement uses TRBV6-5 and TRBJ1-2; tentative D call: TRBD1 (6 bases). The CDR3 sequence is 13 residues long. CDR1 and CDR2 from the germline V gene are MNHEY and SVGAGI. V dropped 5 bases and J dropped 3 bases, with 10 bases sitting between them. The CDR3 DNA reads TGTGCCAGCAGTAACAGGGTGGACTATGGCTACACCTTC. It codes for CASSNRVDYGYTF.

The rearrangement joins TRBV7-9 to TRBJ1-1, with D possibly matching TRBD1 (6 bases). CDR3 length equals 15 residues. V was clipped by 3 bases and J by 1 base, with 12 bases between them. From germline, CDR1 is SEHNR and CDR2 FQNEAQ (reference sequence). CDR3 sequence reads: CASSLGGRKNTEAFF. The CDR3 DNA reads as TGTGCCAGCAGCTTGGGGGGCAGGAAGAACACTGAAGCTTTCTTT.

The V and J genes are TRBV29-1 and TRBJ1-2; tentative D call: TRBD1 (6 bases). Germline V lookup: CDR1 SQVTM, CDR2 ANQGSEA. This CDR3 is built from 10 residues. V lost 4 bases and J lost 7, with 7 bases in between. CDR3 in amino acids: CSVVTGGYTF. The CDR3, as DNA: TGCAGCGTTGTGACAGGTGGCTACACCTTC.